The rows below give T cell receptor beta chains drawn from one sample of a study of T cell responses to AZD1222 COVID-19 vaccine. Using immunoSEQ multiplex PCR, the repertoire was profiled, and TCRdb retains in-frame clones only, with some absent. The table includes fewer than 200,000 clones, 90% to 95% detected once. Sequences were derived from peripheral blood, sampled on day 0 of MenACWY control vaccination. The source is an adult in good health. Both conserved end residues are part of each CDR3. The D gene is left open where the match is weak. Clone size is given for some rows only: seen once, a few or many times, or a class if the clone is expanded.

j_call v_call d_call clone_size cdr3_aa cdr3_nt
TRBJ1-3 TRBV28 - - CASGGGLGYTIYF TGTGCCAGCGGGGGAGGGTTGGGGTACACCATATATTTT
TRBJ2-1 TRBV6-2/TRBV6-3 TRBD2 once CASSSTSTLLTSGGSYNEQFF TGTGCCAGCAGTTCAACCTCGACACTCCTAACTAGCGGAGGCTCCTACAATGAGCAGTTCTTC
TRBJ1-5 TRBV5-1 - - CASRPGTTGDQPQHF TGCGCCAGCCGCCCGGGCACGACGGGAGATCAGCCCCAGCATTTT
TRBJ2-7 TRBV2 TRBD1 - CAGRDRGHYEQYF TGTGCCGGACGGGACAGGGGGCACTACGAGCAGTACTTC
TRBJ1-1 TRBV6-5 - - CASSWRQLNTEAFF TGTGCCAGCAGTTGGCGACAGCTGAACACTGAAGCTTTCTTT
TRBJ1-5 TRBV6-5 - - CASSRKTGSNQPQHF TGTGCCAGCAGCCGGAAGACAGGAAGCAATCAGCCCCAGCATTTT
TRBJ2-4 TRBV9 TRBD1 few CASSVATGGSNIQYF TGTGCCAGCAGCGTAGCTACAGGGGGTAGCAACATTCAGTACTTC
TRBJ1-5 TRBV3-1/TRBV3-2 - - CASSQDRGPGQPQHF TGTGCCAGCAGCCAAGATCGGGGGCCCGGGCAGCCCCAGCATTTT
TRBJ1-2 TRBV29-1 - - CSVEGDGYGYTF TGCAGCGTGGAGGGGGACGGCTATGGCTACACCTTC
TRBJ1-3 TRBV19 - - CASSETGVTGNTIYF TGTGCCAGTAGCGAGACAGGCGTAACTGGAAACACCATATATTTT
TRBJ2-7 TRBV21-1 - - CASTDTPRSYEQYF TGTGCCAGCACTGACACCCCACGATCCTACGAGCAGTACTTC
TRBJ1-5 TRBV19 - - CASSTWGFEPQHF TGTGCCAGTAGTACCTGGGGGTTTGAGCCCCAGCATTTT
TRBJ1-6 TRBV27 - - CASSLSRAFGSPLHF TGTGCCAGCAGTTTATCTAGAGCCTTTGGTTCACCCCTCCACTTT
TRBJ2-2 TRBV7-9 - - CASSRENTGELFF TGTGCCAGCAGCCGGGAAAACACCGGGGAGCTGTTTTTT
TRBJ2-2 TRBV10-3 TRBD2 - CAISRRIAGASTGELFF TGTGCCATCAGCCGTCGGATAGCGGGTGCGAGCACCGGGGAGCTGTTTTTT
TRBJ1-3 TRBV6-5 - - CASDYSGNTIYF TGTGCCAGCGATTACTCTGGAAACACCATATATTTT
TRBJ2-2 TRBV11-3 TRBD2 - CASSTGLEIGELFF TGTGCCAGCAGCACAGGACTAGAGATCGGGGAGCTGTTTTTT
TRBJ1-1 TRBV6-5 - - CASSLDGTMNTEAFF TGTGCCAGCAGCTTGGACGGGACCATGAACACTGAAGCTTTCTTT
TRBJ1-1 TRBV15 TRBD1 - CATSRGGQMNTEAFF TGTGCCACCAGCAGAGGGGGACAGATGAACACTGAAGCTTTCTTT
TRBJ1-2 TRBV10-3 - - CAISESEGGYTF TGTGCCATCAGTGAGTCCGAGGGCGGCTACACCTTC
TRBJ2-2 TRBV19 - - CASSPGLMNTGELFF TGTGCCAGTAGCCCGGGACTGATGAACACCGGGGAGCTGTTTTTT
TRBJ2-7 TRBV10-1 - - CASSPGTGAYEQYF TGCGCCAGCAGTCCCGGGACTGGAGCCTACGAGCAGTACTTC